This T cell receptor beta chain appears in the sequencing data of a study of blood T cell repertoires in COVID-19. Source study methods: Reference gene primer amplification in the assay estimated nucleated cell counts. Profiled with immunoSEQ multiplex PCR; TCRdb holds only in-frame clones, not every one. V and J calls plus clone size are reproduced from that table; the DNA served to infer D and trimming. In the table there are approximately 70,000 clones, 76% of which are singletons. This clone was picked up a small number of times. Seattle-derived patients entered the study during active infection and were followed longitudinally. V was pared by 3 bases and J by 1 base, with 7 bases between. CDR3 size: 13 residues. Germline V gene lookup returns CDR1 SGHDN and CDR2 FVKESK.

The rearrangement links TRBV14 to TRBJ2-7, with D perhaps TRBD2 (5 bases). Sequenced sample: peripheral blood. The TCR originated in a man aged 60-69 years with COVID-19, enrolled during active disease. The DNA of the CDR3 is TGTGCCAGCAGCCAGAGGGTTTCCTACGAGCAGTACTTC. Translation: CASSQRVSYEQYF. The full variable domain, rest sourced from reference TRBV14 and TRBJ2-7, is EAGVTQFPSHSVIEKGQTVTLRCDPISGHDNLYWYRRVMGKEIKFLLHFVKESKQDESGMPNNRFLAERTGGTYSTLKVQPAELEDSGVYFCASSQRVSYEQYFGPGTRLTVT.